The table lists the clone carrying this T cell receptor beta chain with many counts. The sample belongs to a study of CXCR3 chemokines and chemotherapy response in bladder cancer. TCRdb reanalysed the PCR reads using MiXCR and keeps one entry per CDR3 protein. This table has roughly 8,000 distinct CDR3 sequences, around 12% appearing once. Sampling was performed from a patient whose treatment included neoadjuvant chemotherapy. The origin of this receptor is a human donor with bladder cancer that responded to neoadjuvant chemotherapy.

The CDR3 bases are TGTGCCAGCACACCGAATGGACAGTTGGCAGATACGCAGTATTTT. Translation: CASTPNGQLADTQYF. This rearrangement joins TRBV7-9 to TRBJ2-3; D is perhaps TRBD1 (6 bases). V lost 7 bases and J 4 bases, leaving 18 bases between the germline ends. The CDR3 totals 15 residues. Germline V gene lookup returns CDR1 SEHNR and CDR2 FQNEAQ (reference sequence).